What follows are 29 T cell receptor beta chains derived from one specimen sequenced in a study of cytomegalovirus exposure and HLA in healthy donors. PCR amplification relied on 60 Vbeta primers (plus 13 Jbeta primers). Repertoires were generated with immunoSEQ multiplex PCR, while TCRdb's copy carries only in-frame clones and drops some. The sample shows around 130,000 clones, approximately 80% of them seen only once. Sequencing used PBMCs. These receptor sequences come from a male donor in good health and CMV-seronegative.

The rearrangement links TRBV29-1 to TRBJ2-7, with D possibly being TRBD2 (6 bases). V dropped 6 bases and J dropped 4 bases, with 16 bases sitting between them. CDR1 is SQVTM and CDR2 is ANQGSEA in the germline V gene. This CDR3 is built from 13 residues. In DNA form, the CDR3 reads TGCAGCGTAGATACCGGGACTGCATACGAGCAGTACTTC. As protein: CSVDTGTAYEQYF.

The chain couples TRBV5-1 to TRBJ2-3; 7 nucleotides agree with TRBD2. The CDR3 extends over 14 amino acids. With 3 bases clipped from V and 4 bases from J, the junction kept 5 bases outside the gene matches. Germline-derived CDR1 and CDR2 are SGHRS and YFSETQ. Here the CDR3 DNA reads TGCGCCAGCAGCTCTACGGGGGGTTCAGATACGCAGTATTTT. Protein: CASSSTGGSDTQYF. Complete variable domain (other parts from reference TRBV5-1 and TRBJ2-3): KAGVTQTPRYLIKTRGQQVTLSCSPISGHRSVSWYQQTPGQGLQFLFEYFSETQRNKGNFPGRFSGRQFSNSRSEMNVSTLELGDSALYLCASSSTGGSDTQYFGPGTRLTVL.

The gene calls are TRBV7-9 and TRBJ2-1; TRBD2 matches 10 bases. Germline CDR1 SEHNR, CDR2 FQNEAQ (reference sequence). This CDR3 region has 18 residues. V was clipped by 2 bases and J by 4 bases; unmatched bases: 11. CDR3 sequence (DNA): TGTGCCAGCAGCTTACCCCTCCGGCTAGCGGGAGTATACAATGAGCAGTTCTTC. Its protein product is CASSLPLRLAGVYNEQFF.

This clone was observed a single time. V gene TRBV2 combines with J gene TRBJ1-2; D possibly corresponds to TRBD1 (5 bases). The CDR3 is 12 amino acids. CDR1 is SNHLY and CDR2 is FYNNEI in the germline V gene. V lost 10 bases and J lost 5, with 14 bases in between. The CDR3 DNA follows: TGTGCCACCCGCGAGGGGAGGTATGGCTACACCTTC. Translation: CATREGRYGYTF.

CDR3 sequence reads: CASSLRIEAGTAPGVQYF. CDR3 bases: TGTGCCAGCAGCCTCCGGATAGAAGCCGGGACGGCCCCAGGGGTTCAGTACTTC. The rearrangement uses TRBV7-9 and TRBJ2-4; D is perhaps TRBD1 (6 bases). The CDR3 runs 18 residues. Trimming took 5 bases from V and 11 from J, leaving 31 bases between them. Germline V CDR1 and CDR2: SEHNR, FQNEAQ (reference sequence).

Of note for this clone: One end of the junction varies from germline; a read error may be responsible. This chain uses TRBV7-9 with TRBJ2-7; 7 bases map to TRBD2. The CDR3 consists of 13 residues. The germline gives CDR1 SEHNR, CDR2 FQNEAQ (reference sequence). CDR3 sequence (DNA): TGTTCCAGCAGCTTAGTTCAAGGGCGGGAGTTGGTTTTC. This encodes CSSSLVQGRELVF.

The rearrangement uses TRBV11-2 and TRBJ2-7, with 12 positions matching TRBD2. The CDR3 runs to 16 residues. With 5 bases clipped from V and 2 bases from J, the junction kept 7 bases outside the gene matches. Germline V lookup: CDR1 SGHAT, CDR2 FQNNGV. This CDR3 is CASSPRTSGKPYEQYF. The CDR3 DNA reads as TGTGCCAGCAGCCCCCGGACTAGCGGGAAACCCTACGAGCAGTACTTC.

The chain carries TRBV30 and TRBJ2-7, with 11 bases matching TRBD2. The CDR3 is 14 amino acids. CDR1 is GTSNPN, CDR2 SVGIG, per germline (reference sequence). The trim removed 4 bases at V and 3 bases at J, leaving 5 bases unmatched. The CDR3 protein is CAWKTSGGFYEQYF. The CDR3 DNA follows: TGTGCCTGGAAAACTAGCGGGGGCTTCTACGAGCAGTACTTC. Looking up the rest from reference TRBV30 and TRBJ2-7 gives the full variable domain: SQTIHQWPATLVQPVGSPLSLECTVEGTSNPNLYWYRQAAGRGLQLLFYSVGIGQISSEVPQNLSASRPQDRQFILSSKKLLLSDSGFYLCAWKTSGGFYEQYFGPGTRLTVT.

This chain connects TRBV12-5 to TRBJ2-3, with D unresolved. Germline V gene lookup returns CDR1 LGHNT and CDR2 FRNRAP. There are 14 residues in the CDR3. V gave up 4 bases and J gave up 7 bases, with 15 bases separating them. This CDR3 reads CASGSVTGRNTQYF. The CDR3 region has the DNA TGTGCTAGTGGTTCTGTGACTGGTAGGAATACGCAGTATTTT.

CDR3 amino acids: CATSRTASSYNEQFF. The CDR3 DNA reads TGTGCCACCAGCAGAACAGCCAGCTCCTACAATGAGCAGTTCTTC. V gene TRBV15 combines with J gene TRBJ2-1, with D unresolved. Germline V gives CDR1 LNHNV, CDR2 YYDKDF (reference sequence). V was clipped by 2 bases and J by 0 bases, with 8 bases between them. The CDR3 consists of 15 residues.

The V gene is TRBV28, the J gene TRBJ2-3; no reliable D call. This CDR3 is built from 12 residues. V lost 6 bases, J lost 4 bases, and 8 bases lay in between. Germline V lookup: CDR1 MDHEN, CDR2 SYDVKM. CDR3 DNA sequence: TGTGCCAGCAGGCGCCCCGCAGATACGCAGTATTTT. Amino acids: CASRRPADTQYF.

The chain carries TRBV7-9 and TRBJ1-1, with D unclear. This CDR3 spans 15 amino acids. Trimming stripped 3 bases from V and 0 bases from J, with 11 bases between. CDR1 is SEHNR and CDR2 is FQNEAQ in the germline V gene (reference sequence). The CDR3 reads CASSLSRHMNTEAFF. Written as DNA, the CDR3 is TGTGCCAGCAGCTTGTCCAGACATATGAACACTGAAGCTTTCTTT.

The rearrangement joins TRBV4-2 to TRBJ2-3; 9 nucleotides align to TRBD2. Germline V gives CDR1 LGHNA, CDR2 YNFKEQ. J gave up 2 bases and V 4 bases, and 10 bases lay outside the gene matches. CDR3 size: 17 residues. In DNA, the CDR3 is TGTGCCAGCAGCCGGATAAGGAGCGGGGGGACCACAGATACGCAGTATTTT. Translation gives CASSRIRSGGTTDTQYF.

The V gene is TRBV7-2, the J gene TRBJ2-2, with 8 bases that match TRBD1. CDR1 SGHTA and CDR2 FQGNSA come from the germline V gene. This CDR3 is 16 amino acids long. V lost 4 bases to trimming and J lost 5 bases; unmatched junction nucleotides: 9. The DNA of the CDR3 is TGTGCCAGCAGCTCACGGACAGGGCGACTTACCGGGGAGCTGTTTTTT. Encoded protein: CASSSRTGRLTGELFF. The full variable domain, rest sourced from reference TRBV7-2 and TRBJ2-2, is GAGVSQSPSNKVTEKGKDVELRCDPISGHTALYWYRQSLGQGLEFLIYFQGNSAPDKSGLPSDRFSAERTGGSVSTLTIQRTQQEDSAVYLCASSSRTGRLTGELFFGEGSRLTVL.

V usage is TRBV27 and J usage is TRBJ1-6, with 7 bases fitting TRBD1. Germline CDR1 reads MNHEY; CDR2 reads SMNVEV (reference sequence). This CDR3 region has 15 residues. V shed 0 bases, J shed 7 bases, and the junction held 3 bases outside the gene matches. The CDR3 here is CASSLSEGANSPLHF. DNA of the CDR3: TGTGCCAGCAGTTTATCAGAGGGGGCGAATTCACCCCTCCACTTT.

The CDR3 nucleotides read TGTGCCAGCAGTGCCCGGACAGGGTTCACTGAAGCTTTCTTT. Amino acid sequence: CASSARTGFTEAFF. The chain combines TRBV6-1 with TRBJ1-1; 8 positions match TRBD1. CDR1 and CDR2 from the germline V gene are MNHNS and SASEGT. The CDR3 spans 14 residues. Trimming removed 4 bases from V and 4 bases from J; junction bases left unmatched: 5.

CDR3 sequence: CASSYRGNGELFF. DNA of the CDR3: TGTGCCAGCAGTTACAGGGGAAATGGGGAGCTGTTTTTT. The rearrangement joins TRBV6-5 to TRBJ2-2, with a weak D call TRBD1 (5 bases). Trimming cost V 2 bases and J 8 bases, with 9 bases left between them. This CDR3 region has 13 residues. CDR1 is MNHEY, CDR2 SVGAGI, per germline.

The chain's CDR3 is CASSLEGGRYEQYF. The CDR3 DNA is TGCGCCAGCAGCTTGGAAGGGGGCAGGTACGAGCAGTACTTC. V and J are TRBV5-1 and TRBJ2-7, with 7 bases that match TRBD1. The germline V gene has CDR1 SGHRS and CDR2 YFSETQ. The CDR3 extends over 14 amino acids. J was trimmed by 4 bases and V by 0 bases; bases with no gene match: 4. The whole variable domain, remainder taken from reference TRBV5-1 and TRBJ2-7, is KAGVTQTPRYLIKTRGQQVTLSCSPISGHRSVSWYQQTPGQGLQFLFEYFSETQRNKGNFPGRFSGRQFSNSRSEMNVSTLELGDSALYLCASSLEGGRYEQYFGPGTRLTVT.

The chain is built from TRBV30 and TRBJ2-3; D might be TRBD2 (6 bases). This CDR3 is built from 18 residues. CDR1 is GTSNPN and CDR2 is SVGIG in the germline V gene (reference sequence). V was cut by 2 bases and J by 3 bases, with 24 bases left in between. Written as DNA, the CDR3 is TGTGCCTGGAGTTTATTTGTGGACACCGGGACTGAGACAGATACGCAGTATTTT. Its translation is CAWSLFVDTGTETDTQYF.

The CDR3 DNA reads TGTGCCAGCAAACAGGGGGCACAGAACACTGAAGCTTTCTTT. Residues: CASKQGAQNTEAFF. The chain uses TRBV7-9 and TRBJ1-1, with TRBD1 matching over 9 bases. Trimming cost V 7 bases and J 1 base; bases outside gene matches: 4. Germline values: CDR1 SEHNR, CDR2 FQNEAQ (reference sequence). CDR3 length: 14 residues.

The chain recombines TRBV28 with TRBJ1-2; D is unresolved. The CDR3 contains 13 residues. Germline V gene data show CDR1 as MDHEN and CDR2 as SYDVKM. Trimming stripped 8 bases from V and 8 bases from J, with 18 bases between. As DNA, the CDR3 is TGTGCCAGCCGCGCGGGAGGAGTAATGGGCTACACCTTC. Translating it yields CASRAGGVMGYTF.

The chain uses TRBV5-4 and TRBJ1-6, with D uncertain. The CDR3 totals 18 residues. Germline CDR1 is SGHNT and CDR2 is YYREEE (reference sequence). The V gene lost 0 bases and the J gene lost 5 bases, with 18 bases spanning the gap. CDR3 nucleotide sequence: TGTGCCAGCAGCTTGGGGTTTGTGCGGGGAGCCCATAATTCACCCCTCCACTTT. It is translated as CASSLGFVRGAHNSPLHF.

As to this clone: One junction end does not reproduce the germline sequence, and a read error may be involved. The chain employs TRBV19 and TRBJ2-5, with TRBD2 matching over 9 bases. From germline, CDR1 is LNHDA and CDR2 SQIVND (reference sequence). The CDR3 is 16 amino acids. CDR3 loop: CASSIDPAGGGETQYF. DNA for the CDR3: TGTGCAAGTAGTATAGATCCTGCGGGAGGGGGAGAGACCCAGTACTTC.

The CDR3 is CAGRRGLKNTEAFF. As DNA, the CDR3 is TGTGCCGGAAGAAGAGGACTTAAGAACACTGAAGCTTTCTTT. The chain carries TRBV6-4 and TRBJ1-1; no definite D call. CDR1 MRHNA and CDR2 SNTAGT come from the germline V gene. CDR3 length equals 14 residues. The germline V and J ends were trimmed by 11 bases and 1 base, with 17 bases remaining between them.

The chain employs TRBV5-4 and TRBJ2-2; 13 bases align to TRBD2. V shed 5 bases and J 6 bases; nucleotides not matched to a gene: 4. CDR1 and CDR2 (germline): SGHNT, YYREEE (reference sequence). This CDR3 comprises 15 residues. The CDR3 sequence is CASSTSGRAAGELFF. For the CDR3, the DNA is TGTGCCAGCAGTACTAGCGGGAGGGCCGCCGGGGAGCTGTTTTTT.

The rearrangement links TRBV6-5 to TRBJ1-1; no firm D call. There are 12 residues in the CDR3. Germline V gene sequence: CDR1 MNHEY, CDR2 SVGAGI. V lost 2 bases and J 7 bases, leaving 8 bases between the germline ends. CDR3 region: CASSYRGGEAFF. The CDR3 DNA is TGTGCCAGCAGTTACCGAGGTGGTGAAGCTTTCTTT.

The chain couples TRBV6-5 to TRBJ1-4; 9 bases map to TRBD1. V shed 6 bases, J shed 7 bases, and the junction held 9 bases outside the gene matches. From germline, CDR1 is MNHEY and CDR2 SVGAGI. The CDR3 consists of 15 residues. This CDR3 reads CASRNRGLRGEKLFF. As DNA, the CDR3 is TGTGCCAGCAGAAACAGGGGGCTTAGGGGTGAAAAACTGTTTTTT.

The rearrangement links TRBV5-6 to TRBJ1-4, with D unclear. The CDR3 extends over 12 amino acids. Trimming took off 0 bases at V and 10 bases at J, with 7 bases between the two ends. Germline CDR1 SGHDT, CDR2 YYEEEE. The CDR3 coding sequence is TGTGCCAGCAGCTTGGCCTCAGGAAAACTGTTTTTT. It encodes CASSLASGKLFF. Full variable domain (rest looked up from reference TRBV5-6 and TRBJ1-4): DAGVTQSPTHLIKTRGQQVTLRCSPKSGHDTVSWYQQALGQGPQFIFQYYEEEERQRGNFPDRFSGHQFPNYSSELNVNALLLGDSALYLCASSLASGKLFFGSGTQLSVL.

This chain uses TRBV29-1 with TRBJ2-7, with TRBD1 identical over 9 bases. Germline assignment: CDR1 SQVTM and CDR2 ANQGSEA. There are 16 residues in the CDR3. V trimming: 0 bases; J trimming: 3 bases; junction bases outside the gene matches: 9. The CDR3 loop reads CSVEDRADRGRYEQYF. DNA for the CDR3: TGCAGCGTTGAAGATCGGGCGGACAGGGGACGCTACGAGCAGTACTTC.